This entry concerns a single TCR beta chain. Its matching antigen is unknown. The sample belongs to a study of cytotoxic CD8 clonotypes in ibrutinib-treated CLL. On the study more broadly: Enrolment comprised approximately 10 relapsed/refractory and about 16 treatment-naive patients; about 17 were IGHV unmutated. By median about 69 months, approximately 12 had progressed and around 14 stayed remitted; responses had been 2 complete and some 25 partial. General study points: Clonality correlated strongly with circulating CD8+ T cells and exceeded age-matched healthy donors at baseline. Samples from sustained-remission and progressing patients were taken at different times.

Profiled with immunoSEQ multiplex PCR; TCRdb holds only in-frame clones, not every one. The table lists roughly 100,000 clones, around 73% of them singletons. V gave up 3 bases and J gave up 5 bases; unmatched junction bases: 5. The CDR3 length is 14 residues. Germline V gene sequence: CDR1 KGHSH, CDR2 LQKENI. The source is a human donor with chronic lymphocytic leukemia. This specimen was PBMCs, taken after 12 months of ibrutinib treatment. The chain recombines TRBV18 with TRBJ2-7, with 9 bases identical to TRBD1. The chain's CDR3 is CASSPRDRANEQYF. CDR3 nucleotide sequence: TGTGCCAGCTCACCCCGGGACAGGGCTAACGAGCAGTACTTC.